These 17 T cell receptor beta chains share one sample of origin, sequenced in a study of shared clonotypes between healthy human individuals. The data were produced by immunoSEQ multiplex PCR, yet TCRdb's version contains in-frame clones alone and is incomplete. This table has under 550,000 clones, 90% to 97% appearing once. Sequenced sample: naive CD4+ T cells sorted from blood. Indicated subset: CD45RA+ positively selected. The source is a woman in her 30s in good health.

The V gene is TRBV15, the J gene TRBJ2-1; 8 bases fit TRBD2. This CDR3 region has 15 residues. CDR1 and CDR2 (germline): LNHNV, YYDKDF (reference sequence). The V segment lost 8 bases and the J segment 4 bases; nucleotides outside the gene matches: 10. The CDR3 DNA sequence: TGTGCCACCGAGCCGGGAGGGAGGGGATACAATGAGCAGTTCTTC. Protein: CATEPGGRGYNEQFF.

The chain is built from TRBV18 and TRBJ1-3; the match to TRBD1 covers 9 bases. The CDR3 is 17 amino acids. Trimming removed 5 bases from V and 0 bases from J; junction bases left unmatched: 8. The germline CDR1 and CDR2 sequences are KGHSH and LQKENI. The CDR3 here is CASSTGTGLLSGNTIYF. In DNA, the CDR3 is TGTGCCAGCTCAACCGGGACAGGGCTACTCTCTGGAAACACCATATATTTT.

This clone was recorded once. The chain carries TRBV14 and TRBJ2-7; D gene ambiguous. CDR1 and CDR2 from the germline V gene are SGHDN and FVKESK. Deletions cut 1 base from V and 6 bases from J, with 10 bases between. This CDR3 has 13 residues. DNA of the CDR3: TGTGCCAGCAGCCAAGTCTTAGGTGGCGAGCAGTACTTC. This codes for CASSQVLGGEQYF. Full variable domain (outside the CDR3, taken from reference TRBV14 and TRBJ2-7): EAGVTQFPSHSVIEKGQTVTLRCDPISGHDNLYWYRRVMGKEIKFLLHFVKESKQDESGMPNNRFLAERTGGTYSTLKVQPAELEDSGVYFCASSQVLGGEQYFGPGTRLTVT.

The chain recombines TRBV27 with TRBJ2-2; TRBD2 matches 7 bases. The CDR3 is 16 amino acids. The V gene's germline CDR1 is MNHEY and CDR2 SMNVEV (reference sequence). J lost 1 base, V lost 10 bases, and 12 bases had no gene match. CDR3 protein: CATSPSASGNTGELFF. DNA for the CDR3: TGTGCCACCTCACCCTCGGCTAGCGGGAACACCGGGGAGCTGTTTTTT.

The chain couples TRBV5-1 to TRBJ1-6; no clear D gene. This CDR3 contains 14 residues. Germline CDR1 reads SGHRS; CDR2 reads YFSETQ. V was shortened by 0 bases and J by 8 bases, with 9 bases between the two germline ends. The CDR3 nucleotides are TGCGCCAGCAGCTTGGTGGGAAGTCATTCACCCCTCCACTTT. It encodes CASSLVGSHSPLHF.

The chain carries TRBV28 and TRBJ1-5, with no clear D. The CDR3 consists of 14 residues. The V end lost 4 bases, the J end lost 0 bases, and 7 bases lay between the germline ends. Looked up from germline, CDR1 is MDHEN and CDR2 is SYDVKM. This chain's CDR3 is CASSSPASNQPQHF. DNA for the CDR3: TGTGCCAGCAGTTCCCCCGCTAGCAATCAGCCCCAGCATTTT.

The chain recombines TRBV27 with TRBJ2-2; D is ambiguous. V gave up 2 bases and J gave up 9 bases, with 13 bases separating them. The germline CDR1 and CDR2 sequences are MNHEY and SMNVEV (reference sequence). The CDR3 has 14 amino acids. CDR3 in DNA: TGTGCCAGCAGTTTACCCACTGCGCCGCGGGAGCTGTTTTTT. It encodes CASSLPTAPRELFF.

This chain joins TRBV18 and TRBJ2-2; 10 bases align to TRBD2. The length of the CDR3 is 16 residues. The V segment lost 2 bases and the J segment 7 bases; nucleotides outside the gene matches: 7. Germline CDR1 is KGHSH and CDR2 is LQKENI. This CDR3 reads CASSPASGSTIGELFF. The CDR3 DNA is TGTGCCAGCTCACCAGCTAGCGGGAGTACCATCGGGGAGCTGTTTTTT.

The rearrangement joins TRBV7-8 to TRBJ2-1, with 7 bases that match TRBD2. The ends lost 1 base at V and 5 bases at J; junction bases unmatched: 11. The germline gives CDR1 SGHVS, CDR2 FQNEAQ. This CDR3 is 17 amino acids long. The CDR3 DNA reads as TGTGCCAGCAGCTTAGTCGTCGGGGGAGGGTCCCACAATGAGCAGTTCTTC. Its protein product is CASSLVVGGGSHNEQFF. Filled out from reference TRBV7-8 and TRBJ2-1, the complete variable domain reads GAGVSQSPRYKVAKRGQDVALRCDPISGHVSLFWYQQALGQGPEFLTYFQNEAQLDKSGLPSDRFFAERPEGSVSTLKIQRTQQEDSAVYLCASSLVVGGGSHNEQFFGPGTRLTVL.

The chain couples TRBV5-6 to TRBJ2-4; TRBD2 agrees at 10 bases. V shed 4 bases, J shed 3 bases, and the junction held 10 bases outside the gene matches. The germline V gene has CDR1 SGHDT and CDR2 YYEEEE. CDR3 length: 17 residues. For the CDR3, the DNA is TGTGCCAGCAGCGGGGGTGGGCTAGCGGGAGTCAAAAACATTCAGTACTTC. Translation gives CASSGGGLAGVKNIQYF.

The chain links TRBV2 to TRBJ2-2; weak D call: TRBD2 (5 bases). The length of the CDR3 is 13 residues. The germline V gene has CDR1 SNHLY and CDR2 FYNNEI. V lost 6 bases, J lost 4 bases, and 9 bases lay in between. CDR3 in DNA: TGTGCCAGCAGGTGGGGAGTCACCGGGGAGCTGTTTTTT. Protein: CASRWGVTGELFF.

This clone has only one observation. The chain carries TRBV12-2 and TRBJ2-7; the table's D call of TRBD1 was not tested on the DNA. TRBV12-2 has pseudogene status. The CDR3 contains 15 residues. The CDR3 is CASSSSGTGPYEQYF. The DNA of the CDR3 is TGTGCCAGCAGCTCCTCCGGGACAGGGCCCTACGAGCAGTACTTC.

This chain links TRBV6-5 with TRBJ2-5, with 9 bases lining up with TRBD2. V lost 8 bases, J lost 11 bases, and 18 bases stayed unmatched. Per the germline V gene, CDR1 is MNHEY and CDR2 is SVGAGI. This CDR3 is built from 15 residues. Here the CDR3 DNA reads TGTGCCAGCCGTCCTTCCGGCGGGAGGGCAGGGGAGCAGTACTTC. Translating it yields CASRPSGGRAGEQYF.

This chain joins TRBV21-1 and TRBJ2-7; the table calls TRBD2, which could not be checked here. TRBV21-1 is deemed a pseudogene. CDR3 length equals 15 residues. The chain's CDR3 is CASSKEGSGIHEQYF. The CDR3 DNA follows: TGTGCCAGCAGCAAAGAGGGTAGCGGGATCCACGAGCAGTACTTC.

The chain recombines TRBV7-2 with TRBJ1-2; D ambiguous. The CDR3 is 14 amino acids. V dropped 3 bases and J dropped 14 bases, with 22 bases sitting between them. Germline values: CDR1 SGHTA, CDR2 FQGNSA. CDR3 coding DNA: TGTGCCAGCAGCTTTACCGAGCGCTATGGACTTTGGACCTTC. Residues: CASSFTERYGLWTF.

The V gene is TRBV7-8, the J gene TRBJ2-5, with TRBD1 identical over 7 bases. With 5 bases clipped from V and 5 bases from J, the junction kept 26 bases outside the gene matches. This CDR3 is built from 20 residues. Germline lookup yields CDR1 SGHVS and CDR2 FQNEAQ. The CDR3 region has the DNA TGTGCCAGCAGCCCGCGAGTGGTCCGGACAGGAACGGAGAAGCGCGAGACCCAGTACTTC. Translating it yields CASSPRVVRTGTEKRETQYF. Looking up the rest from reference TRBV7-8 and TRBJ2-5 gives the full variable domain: GAGVSQSPRYKVAKRGQDVALRCDPISGHVSLFWYQQALGQGPEFLTYFQNEAQLDKSGLPSDRFFAERPEGSVSTLKIQRTQQEDSAVYLCASSPRVVRTGTEKRETQYFGPGTRLLVL.

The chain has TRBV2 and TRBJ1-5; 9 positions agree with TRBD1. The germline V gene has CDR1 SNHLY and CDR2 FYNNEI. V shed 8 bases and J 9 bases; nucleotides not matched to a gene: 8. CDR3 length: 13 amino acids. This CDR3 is CASAGQGKGPQHF. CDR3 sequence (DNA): TGTGCCAGCGCCGGACAGGGGAAAGGGCCCCAGCATTTT.